A few counts support the clone carrying this TCR beta chain. This sample was included in a study of blood T cells in healthy people across ages. A sample-barcoded 5' primer and a J-beta primer mix were used in a second PCR of roughly 7 to 12 cycles. TCRdb used MiXCR to reprocess the 5' RACE reads, holding one entry per CDR3 protein. The repertoire consists of approximately 1.5 million distinct CDR3 sequences, with approximately 43% occurring once and the leading ten covering more than 4%. The CDR3 is 13 residues long. Germline V gene lookup returns CDR1 KGHDR and CDR2 SFDVKD. V lost 9 bases and J lost 6; bases outside the gene matches: 5.

The sequencing input was blood. V and J are TRBV24-1 and TRBJ2-1, with 9 bases fitting TRBD1. This clonotype originated in a woman aged 18-30 years in good health. CDR3 loop: CATGQGSLNEQFF. CDR3 coding DNA: TGTGCCACCGGACAGGGGTCCCTCAATGAGCAGTTCTTC.